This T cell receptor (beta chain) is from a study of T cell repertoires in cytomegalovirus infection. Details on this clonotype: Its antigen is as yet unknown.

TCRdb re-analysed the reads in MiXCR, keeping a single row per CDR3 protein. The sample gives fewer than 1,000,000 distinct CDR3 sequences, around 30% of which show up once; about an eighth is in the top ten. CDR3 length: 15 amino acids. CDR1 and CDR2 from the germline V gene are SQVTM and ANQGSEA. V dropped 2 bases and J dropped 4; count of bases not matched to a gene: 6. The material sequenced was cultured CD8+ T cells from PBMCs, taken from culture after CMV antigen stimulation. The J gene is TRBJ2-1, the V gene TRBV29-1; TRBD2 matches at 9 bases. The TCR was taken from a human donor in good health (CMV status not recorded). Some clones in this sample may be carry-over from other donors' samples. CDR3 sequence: CSVEPWRGGYNEQFF. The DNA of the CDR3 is TGCAGCGTTGAACCGTGGCGGGGGGGTTACAATGAGCAGTTCTTC.